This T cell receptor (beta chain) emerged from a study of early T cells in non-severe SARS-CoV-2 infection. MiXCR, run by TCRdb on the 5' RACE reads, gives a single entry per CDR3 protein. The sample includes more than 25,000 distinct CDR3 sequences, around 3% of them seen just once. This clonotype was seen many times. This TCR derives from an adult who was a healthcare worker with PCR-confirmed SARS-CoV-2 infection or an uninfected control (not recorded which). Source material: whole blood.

The CDR3 here is CASSGGAIETQYF. The DNA of the CDR3 is TGTGCCAGTAGCGGGGGGGCCATAGAGACCCAGTACTTC. This chain connects TRBV19 to TRBJ2-5, with TRBD2 matching 8 bases. The V gene's germline CDR1 is LNHDA and CDR2 SQIVND (reference sequence). CDR3 length equals 13 residues. With V trimmed by 6 bases and J by 4 bases, 4 bases remained unmatched.